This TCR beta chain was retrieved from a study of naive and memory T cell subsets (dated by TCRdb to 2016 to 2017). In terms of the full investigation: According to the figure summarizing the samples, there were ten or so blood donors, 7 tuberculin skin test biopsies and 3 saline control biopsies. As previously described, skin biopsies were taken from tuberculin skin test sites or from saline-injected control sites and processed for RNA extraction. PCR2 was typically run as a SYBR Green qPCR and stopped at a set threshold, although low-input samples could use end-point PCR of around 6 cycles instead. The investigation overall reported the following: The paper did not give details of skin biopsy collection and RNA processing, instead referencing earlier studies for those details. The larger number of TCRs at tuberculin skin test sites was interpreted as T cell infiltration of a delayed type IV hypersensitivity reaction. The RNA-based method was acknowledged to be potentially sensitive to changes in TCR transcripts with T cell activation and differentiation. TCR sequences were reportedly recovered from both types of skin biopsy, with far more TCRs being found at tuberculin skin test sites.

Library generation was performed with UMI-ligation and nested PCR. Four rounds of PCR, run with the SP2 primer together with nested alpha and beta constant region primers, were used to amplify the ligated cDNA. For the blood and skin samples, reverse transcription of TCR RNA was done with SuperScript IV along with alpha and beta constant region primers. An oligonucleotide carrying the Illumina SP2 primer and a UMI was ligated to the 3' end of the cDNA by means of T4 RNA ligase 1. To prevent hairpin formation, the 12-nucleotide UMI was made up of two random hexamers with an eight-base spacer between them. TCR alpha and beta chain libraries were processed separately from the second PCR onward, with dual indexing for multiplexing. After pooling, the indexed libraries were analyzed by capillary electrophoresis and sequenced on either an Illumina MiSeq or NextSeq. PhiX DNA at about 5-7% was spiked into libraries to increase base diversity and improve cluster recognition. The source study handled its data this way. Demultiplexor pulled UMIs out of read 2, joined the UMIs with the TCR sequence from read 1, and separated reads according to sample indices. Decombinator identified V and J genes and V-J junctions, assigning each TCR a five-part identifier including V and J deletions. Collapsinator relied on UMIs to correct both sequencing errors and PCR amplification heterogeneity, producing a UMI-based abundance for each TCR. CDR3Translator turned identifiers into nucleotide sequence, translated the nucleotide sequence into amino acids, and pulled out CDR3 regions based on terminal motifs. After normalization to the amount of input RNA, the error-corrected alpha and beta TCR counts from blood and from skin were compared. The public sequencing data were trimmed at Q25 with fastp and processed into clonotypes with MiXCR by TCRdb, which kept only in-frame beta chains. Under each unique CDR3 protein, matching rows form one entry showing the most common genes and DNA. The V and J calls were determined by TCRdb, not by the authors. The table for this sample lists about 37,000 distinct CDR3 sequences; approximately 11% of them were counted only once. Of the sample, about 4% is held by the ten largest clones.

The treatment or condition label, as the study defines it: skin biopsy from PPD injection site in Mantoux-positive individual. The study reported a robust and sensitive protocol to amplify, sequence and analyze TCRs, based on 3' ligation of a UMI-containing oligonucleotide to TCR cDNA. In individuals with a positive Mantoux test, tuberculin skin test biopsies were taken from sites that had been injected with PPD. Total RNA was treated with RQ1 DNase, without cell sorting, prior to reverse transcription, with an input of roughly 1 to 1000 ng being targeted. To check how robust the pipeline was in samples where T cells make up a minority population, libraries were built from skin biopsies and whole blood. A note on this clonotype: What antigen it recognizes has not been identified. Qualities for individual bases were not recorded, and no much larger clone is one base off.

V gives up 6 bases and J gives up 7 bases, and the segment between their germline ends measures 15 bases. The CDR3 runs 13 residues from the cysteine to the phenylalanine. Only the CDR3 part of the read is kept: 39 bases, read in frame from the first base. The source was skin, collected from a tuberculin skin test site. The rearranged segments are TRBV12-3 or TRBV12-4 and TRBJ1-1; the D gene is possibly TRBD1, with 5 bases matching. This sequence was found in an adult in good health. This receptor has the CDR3 CASSPGGGLEAFF. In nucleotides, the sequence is TGTGCCAGCAGCCCCGGGGGTGGGCTTGAAGCTTTCTTT.